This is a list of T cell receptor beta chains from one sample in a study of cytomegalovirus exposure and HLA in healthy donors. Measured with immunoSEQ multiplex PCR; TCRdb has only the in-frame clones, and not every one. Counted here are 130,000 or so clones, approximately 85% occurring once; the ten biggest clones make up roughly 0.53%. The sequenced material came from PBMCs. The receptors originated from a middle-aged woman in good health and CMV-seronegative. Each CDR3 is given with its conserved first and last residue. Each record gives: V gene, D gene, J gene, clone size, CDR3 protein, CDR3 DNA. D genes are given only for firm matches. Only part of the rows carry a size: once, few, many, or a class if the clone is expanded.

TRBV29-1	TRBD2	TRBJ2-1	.	CSVATAGGSLYNEQFF	TGCAGCGTTGCCACCGCGGGGGGGTCACTCTACAATGAGCAGTTCTTC
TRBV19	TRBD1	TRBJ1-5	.	CASSFWDRVTGQPQHF	TGTGCCAGTAGTTTTTGGGACAGGGTAACGGGTCAGCCCCAGCATTTT
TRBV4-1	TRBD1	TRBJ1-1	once	CASSRGQGEVNTEAFF	TGCGCCAGCAGCCGAGGACAGGGGGAGGTTAACACTGAAGCTTTCTTT
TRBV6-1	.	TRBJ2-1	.	CASSHGTLPNNEQFF	TGTGCCAGCTCCCATGGGACTCTGCCAAACAATGAGCAGTTCTTC
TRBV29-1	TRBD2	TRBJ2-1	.	CSVEGGDYRYNEQFF	TGCAGCGTTGAAGGAGGGGACTATCGTTACAATGAGCAGTTCTTC
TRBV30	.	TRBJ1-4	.	CAWSTHNEKLFF	TGTGCCTGGTCTACCCATAATGAAAAACTGTTTTTT
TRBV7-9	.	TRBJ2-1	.	CASSSNRAGEQFF	TGTGCCAGCAGTTCCAACAGGGCCGGTGAGCAGTTCTTC
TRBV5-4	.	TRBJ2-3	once	CASSPDFADTQYF	TGTGCCAGCAGTCCCGACTTCGCAGATACGCAGTATTTT
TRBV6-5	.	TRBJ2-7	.	CATGTGTRYEQYF	TGTGCCACCGGGACAGGGACTAGGTACGAGCAGTACTTC
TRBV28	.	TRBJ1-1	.	CAIRTGRTEAFF	TGTGCCATCCGAACAGGGCGGACTGAAGCTTTCTTT
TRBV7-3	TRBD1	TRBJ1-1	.	CASSLDREGTEAFF	TGTGCCAGCAGCTTAGACAGGGAAGGCACTGAAGCTTTCTTT
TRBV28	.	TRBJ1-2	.	CASSLRGGTNYGYTF	TGTGCCAGCAGTTTAAGGGGGGGGACTAACTATGGCTACACCTTC
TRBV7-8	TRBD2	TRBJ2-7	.	CASSQTTRTSGRSYEQYF	TGTGCCAGCAGCCAAACAACTAGAACTAGCGGGAGAAGTTACGAGCAGTACTTC
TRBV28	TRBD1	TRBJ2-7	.	CASTTPGQGEREQYF	TGTGCCAGCACCACCCCTGGGCAGGGGGAACGCGAGCAGTACTTC
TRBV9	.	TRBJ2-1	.	CASSSGNEQFF	TGTGCCAGCAGCAGCGGGAATGAGCAGTTCTTC
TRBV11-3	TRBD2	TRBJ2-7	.	CASSFGGSVLYEQYF	TGTGCCAGCAGCTTTGGCGGGAGCGTATTATACGAGCAGTACTTC
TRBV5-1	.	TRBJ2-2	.	CASSFQGVTGELFF	TGCGCCAGCAGCTTTCAAGGGGTCACCGGGGAGCTGTTTTTT
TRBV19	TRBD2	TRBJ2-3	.	CASGRTSGSFSDTQYF	TGTGCCAGTGGTAGGACTAGCGGGAGTTTTTCAGATACGCAGTATTTT
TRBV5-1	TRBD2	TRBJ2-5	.	CASSLGASGETQYF	TGCGCCAGCAGCTTGGGAGCTAGCGGAGAGACCCAGTACTTC
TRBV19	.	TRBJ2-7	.	CASSTIHGGFDEQYF	TGTGCCAGTAGTACCATACACGGCGGGTTTGACGAGCAGTACTTC
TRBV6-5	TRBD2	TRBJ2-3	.	CASSPGLAGTDTQYF	TGTGCCAGCAGTCCGGGACTAGCAGGGACAGATACGCAGTATTTT
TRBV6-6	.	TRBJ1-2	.	CASSLVSDNYGYTF	TGTGCCAGCAGTTTGGTCAGCGATAACTATGGCTACACCTTC
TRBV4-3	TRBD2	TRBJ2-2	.	CASSQRTSGNTGELFF	TGCGCCAGCAGCCAAAGGACTAGCGGAAACACCGGGGAGCTGTTTTTT
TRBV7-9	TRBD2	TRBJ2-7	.	CSSSLGSGAYEQYF	TGTTCCAGCAGCTTAGGCAGCGGGGCCTACGAGCAGTACTTC
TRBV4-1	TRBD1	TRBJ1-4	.	CASSDMRRGRELFF	TGCGCCAGCAGTGATATGAGGAGGGGGCGAGAACTGTTTTTT
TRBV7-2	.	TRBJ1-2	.	CASSLDPGTGYTF	TGTGCCAGCAGCTTAGATCCAGGGACAGGCTACACCTTC
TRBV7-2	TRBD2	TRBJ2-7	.	CASSLNPGGYEQYF	TGTGCCAGCAGCTTAAACCCGGGGGGCTACGAGCAGTACTTC
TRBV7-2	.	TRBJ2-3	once	CASSLSRGSAQGGDTQYF	TGTGCCAGCAGCTTATCTCGGGGATCGGCCCAGGGGGGAGATACGCAGTATTTT
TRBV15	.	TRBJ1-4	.	CATSIQGKANEKLFF	TGTGCCACCAGCATCCAGGGGAAGGCTAATGAAAAACTGTTTTTT